The 7 T cell receptor beta chains reported below all come from one sample, sequenced in a study of blood T cell repertoires in COVID-19. The assay was immunoSEQ multiplex PCR, and TCRdb's table has in-frame clones only and misses some. This sample carries 120,000 to 150,000 clones, around 86% of them seen once, and the ten largest clones take roughly 35%. Specimen: peripheral blood. These receptors were taken from a man in his fifties who had recovered from COVID-19.

The V call is TRBV9, the J call TRBJ2-2; 12 bases map to TRBD1. Losses at the gene ends were 0 bases for V and 5 bases for J; bases not matched to a gene: 5. Per the germline V gene, CDR1 is SGDLS and CDR2 is YYNGEE. CDR3 size: 17 residues. CDR3 protein: CASSVGGTGGITGELFF. CDR3 in DNA: TGTGCCAGCAGCGTAGGAGGGACAGGGGGCATTACCGGGGAGCTGTTTTTT.

The chain links TRBV9 to TRBJ2-7, with 9 bases aligning to TRBD2. V lost 4 bases, J lost 7 bases, and 9 bases stayed unmatched. The CDR3 length is 14 residues. CDR1 SGDLS and CDR2 YYNGEE come from the germline V gene. CDR3 sequence (DNA): TGTGCCAGCAGCTTAAGCGGGGGGTCTACGGAGCAGTACTTC. Its protein product is CASSLSGGSTEQYF.

Notes on this clone: One junction end disagrees with the germline gene, perhaps due to a read error. The chain has TRBV7-7 and TRBJ2-3, with 8 bases that match TRBD2. CDR3 length: 15 amino acids. CDR1 and CDR2 from the germline V gene are SSHAT and FNYEAQ (reference sequence). This CDR3 is CASSLAERGGDTQYF. DNA of the CDR3: TGTGCTAGCAGCTTAGCGGAACGGGGGGGAGATACGCAGTATTTT.

The rearrangement uses TRBV5-1 and TRBJ2-3; 8 nucleotides match TRBD2. In germline, CDR1 is SGHRS, CDR2 YFSETQ. The CDR3 runs to 15 residues. V shed 7 bases, J shed 2 bases, and the junction held 9 bases outside the gene matches. CDR3 sequence reads: CASASERGPTDTQYF. The CDR3 nucleotides are TGCGCCAGCGCTTCCGAGCGGGGGCCCACAGATACGCAGTATTTT.

The gene calls are TRBV20-1 and TRBJ2-5; D is possibly TRBD1 (5 bases). The V end was cut by 3 bases, the J end by 1 base, with 9 bases between. Germline assignment: CDR1 DFQATT and CDR2 SNEGSKA (reference sequence). This CDR3 comprises 13 residues. CDR3 in DNA: TGCAGTGCTAGTAACAGGATCCAAGAGACCCAGTACTTC. Its translation: CSASNRIQETQYF.

The V and J genes are TRBV6-2 or TRBV6-3 and TRBJ1-2; 10 bases are a match to TRBD1. The CDR3 runs 14 residues. CDR1 MNHEY and CDR2 SVGEGT come from the germline V gene. Germline trimming cut 4 bases from V and 8 bases from J; bases unmatched to any gene: 7. CDR3 region: CASSSGTGARGYTF. The CDR3 DNA reads as TGTGCCAGCAGTTCCGGGACAGGGGCCCGCGGCTACACCTTC.

CDR3 amino acids: CASSIRTGGGFEQYF. Written as DNA, the CDR3 is TGTGCCAGTAGTATACGGACAGGAGGGGGTTTCGAGCAGTACTTC. The chain is built from TRBV19 and TRBJ2-7; weak D call: TRBD1 (7 bases). The CDR3 length is 15 residues. The germline CDR1 and CDR2 sequences are LNHDA and SQIVND (reference sequence). V lost 2 bases, J lost 6 bases, and 17 bases lay in between.